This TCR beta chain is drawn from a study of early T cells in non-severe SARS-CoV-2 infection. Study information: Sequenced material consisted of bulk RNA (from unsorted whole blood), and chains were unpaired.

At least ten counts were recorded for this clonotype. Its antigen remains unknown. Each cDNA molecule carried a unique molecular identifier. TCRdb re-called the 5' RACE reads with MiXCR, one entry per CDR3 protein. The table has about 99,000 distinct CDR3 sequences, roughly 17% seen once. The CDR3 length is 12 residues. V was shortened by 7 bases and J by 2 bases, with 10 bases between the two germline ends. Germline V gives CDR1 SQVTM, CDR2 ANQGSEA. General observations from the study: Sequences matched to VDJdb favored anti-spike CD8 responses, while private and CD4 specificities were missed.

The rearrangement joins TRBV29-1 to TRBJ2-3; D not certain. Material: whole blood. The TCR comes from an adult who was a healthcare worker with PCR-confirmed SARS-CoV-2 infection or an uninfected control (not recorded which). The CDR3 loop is CSGSVDTDTQYF. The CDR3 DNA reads TGCAGCGGATCTGTGGACACAGATACGCAGTATTTT.